The following is a TCR beta chain sequence with its context. Diagnoses among patients were locally advanced or metastatic urothelial carcinoma. Each patient gave between 1 and 8 samples, pretreatment and on-treatment. This record belongs to a study of PD-L1 blockade in urothelial cancer. At the level of the study: Study patients had been treated with 0 to 3 previous chemotherapy regimens. The researchers analyzed blood 3 weeks (second dose) and 6 weeks after treatment start.

Deletions cut 4 bases from V and 1 base from J, with 8 bases between. The CDR3 runs 13 residues. Germline V CDR1 and CDR2: WNHNN, SYGVQD (reference sequence). Repertoires were generated with immunoSEQ multiplex PCR, while TCRdb's copy carries only in-frame clones and drops some. The data show approximately 65,000 clones, roughly 89% seen once. Sample: PBMCs, taken around atezolizumab (anti-PD-L1) treatment. This TCR came from a man aged 55-75 years with urothelial cancer. The chain employs TRBV10-1 and TRBJ2-7; the D is unclear. CDR3 nucleotide sequence: TGCGCCAGCAGTGGCAGTAATTCCTACGAGCAGTACTTC. Translation: CASSGSNSYEQYF.